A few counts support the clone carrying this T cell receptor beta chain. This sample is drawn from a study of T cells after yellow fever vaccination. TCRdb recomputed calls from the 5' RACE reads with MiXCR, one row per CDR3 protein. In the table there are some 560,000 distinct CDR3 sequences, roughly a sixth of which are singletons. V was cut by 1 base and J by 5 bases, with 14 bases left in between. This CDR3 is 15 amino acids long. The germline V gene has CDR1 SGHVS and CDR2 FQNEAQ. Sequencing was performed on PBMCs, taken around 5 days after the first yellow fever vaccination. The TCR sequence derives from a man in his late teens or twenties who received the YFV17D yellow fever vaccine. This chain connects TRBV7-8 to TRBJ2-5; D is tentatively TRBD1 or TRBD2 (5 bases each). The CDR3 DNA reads TGTGCCAGCAGCTTAGATGGGACCCCTCGGGAGACCCAGTACTTC. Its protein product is CASSLDGTPRETQYF.